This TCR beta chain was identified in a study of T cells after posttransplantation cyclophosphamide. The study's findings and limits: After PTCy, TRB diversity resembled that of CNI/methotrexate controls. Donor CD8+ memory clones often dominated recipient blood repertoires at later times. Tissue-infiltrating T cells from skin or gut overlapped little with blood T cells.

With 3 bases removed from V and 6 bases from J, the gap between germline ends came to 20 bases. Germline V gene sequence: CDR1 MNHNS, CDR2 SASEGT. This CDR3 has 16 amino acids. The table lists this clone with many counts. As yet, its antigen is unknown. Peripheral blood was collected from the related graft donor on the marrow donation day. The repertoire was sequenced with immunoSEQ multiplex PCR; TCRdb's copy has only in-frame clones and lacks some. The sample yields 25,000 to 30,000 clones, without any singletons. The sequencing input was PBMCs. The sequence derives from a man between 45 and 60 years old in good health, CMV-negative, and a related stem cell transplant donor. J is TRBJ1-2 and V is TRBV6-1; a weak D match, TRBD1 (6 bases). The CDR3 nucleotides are TGTGCCAGCAGTGACCCGGGGCGGTTGGCAGGGGATGGCTACACCTTC. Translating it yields CASSDPGRLAGDGYTF.